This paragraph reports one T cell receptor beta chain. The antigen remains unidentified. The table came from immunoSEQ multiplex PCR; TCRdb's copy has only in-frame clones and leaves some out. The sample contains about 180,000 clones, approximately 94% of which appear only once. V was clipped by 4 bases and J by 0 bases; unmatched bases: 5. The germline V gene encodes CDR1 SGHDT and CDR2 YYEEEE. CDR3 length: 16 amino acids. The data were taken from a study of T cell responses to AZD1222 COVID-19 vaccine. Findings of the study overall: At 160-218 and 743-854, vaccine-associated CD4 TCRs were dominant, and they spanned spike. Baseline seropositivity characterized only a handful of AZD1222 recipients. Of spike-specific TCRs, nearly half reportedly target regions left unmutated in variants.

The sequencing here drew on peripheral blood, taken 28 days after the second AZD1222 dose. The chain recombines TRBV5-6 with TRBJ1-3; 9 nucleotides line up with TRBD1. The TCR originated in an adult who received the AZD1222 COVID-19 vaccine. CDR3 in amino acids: CASSPGTGRSGNTIYF. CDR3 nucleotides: TGTGCCAGCAGCCCCGGGACAGGGCGCTCTGGAAACACCATATATTTT. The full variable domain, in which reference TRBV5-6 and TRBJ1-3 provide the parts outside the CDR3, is DAGVTQSPTHLIKTRGQQVTLRCSPKSGHDTVSWYQQALGQGPQFIFQYYEEEERQRGNFPDRFSGHQFPNYSSELNVNALLLGDSALYLCASSPGTGRSGNTIYFGEGSWLTVV.